One sample yielded the 26 T cell receptor beta chains listed below, sequenced in a study of cytomegalovirus exposure and HLA in healthy donors. The PCR employed 60 Vbeta primers together with 13 Jbeta primers. TCRdb's table, derived via immunoSEQ multiplex PCR, lists solely in-frame clones and lacks some. The sample has under 200,000 clones; roughly 85% are singletons. The sample was PBMCs. Receptor source: a man aged 50 to 60 in good health and CMV-seropositive.

This clone was seen more than once but under ten times. The J gene is TRBJ1-1, the V gene TRBV13, with no clear D. Germline V CDR1 and CDR2: PRHDT, FYEKMQ (reference sequence). The CDR3 runs to 14 residues. V lost 0 bases, J lost 11 bases, and 16 bases lay in between. The CDR3 region has the DNA TGTGCCAGCAGCTTAGGCCGTGGCCCCCGAGGGGCTTTCTTT. It codes for CASSLGRGPRGAFF.

The V gene is TRBV19, the J gene TRBJ2-2; 10 bases are shared with TRBD2. The CDR3 runs 18 residues. Germline V gene sequence: CDR1 LNHDA, CDR2 SQIVND (reference sequence). The V and J ends lost 4 bases and 6 bases, in that order; junction bases with no gene match: 14. The CDR3 DNA reads TGTGCCAGTAGTAAAGCTAGCGGGGGCCCGTGGGGAGCCGGGGAGCTGTTTTTT. Residues: CASSKASGGPWGAGELFF. Combining the CDR3 with reference TRBV19 and TRBJ2-2 gives the whole variable domain DGGITQSPKYLFRKEGQNVTLSCEQNLNHDAMYWYRQDPGQGLRLIYYSQIVNDFQKGDIAEGYSVSREKKESFPLTVTSAQKNPTAFYLCASSKASGGPWGAGELFFGEGSRLTVL.

J is TRBJ2-2 and V is TRBV11-1; 9 bases match TRBD2. The CDR3 has 15 residues. The V gene end was trimmed by 6 bases and the J gene end by 6 bases; junction bases not matched to a gene: 8. Germline values: CDR1 SGHAT, CDR2 FQDESV (reference sequence). CDR3 amino acids: CASSPAGGYAGELFF. In nucleotides, the CDR3 is TGTGCCAGCAGTCCAGCGGGAGGTTACGCCGGGGAGCTGTTTTTT.

The chain couples TRBV9 to TRBJ2-5; the D is unclear. This CDR3 spans 13 amino acids. Looked up from germline, CDR1 is SGDLS and CDR2 is YYNGEE. Deletions cut 0 bases from V and 5 bases from J, with 8 bases between. CDR3 DNA sequence: TGTGCCAGCAGCGTAGACGCGAAGGAGACCCAGTACTTC. It yields the protein CASSVDAKETQYF.

The chain carries TRBV6-5 and TRBJ1-6; TRBD1 is a possible D gene (5 bases). The CDR3 is 13 amino acids. Germline CDR1 is MNHEY and CDR2 is SVGAGI. V lost 5 bases and J 13 bases, leaving 15 bases between the germline ends. In DNA, the CDR3 is TGTGCCAGCAGTCAAAGGCCAGGGTCGCCCCTCCACTTT. This encodes CASSQRPGSPLHF.

The chain is built from TRBV5-1 and TRBJ2-7; possibly TRBD1 for D (6 bases). The CDR3 runs to 14 residues. Per germline, CDR1 SGHRS and CDR2 YFSETQ. Trimming pared 5 bases from V and 1 base from J, leaving 13 bases between. DNA of the CDR3: TGCGCCAGCAGGCGAGGAGACAGGTCCTACGAGCAGTACTTC. Its translation is CASRRGDRSYEQYF.

The rearrangement joins TRBV9 to TRBJ2-5; 15 bases match TRBD2. The J call may be in error: the DNA end matches TRBJ2-7 better. The germline gives CDR1 SGDLS, CDR2 YYNGEE. The length of the CDR3 is 15 residues. CDR3 DNA: TGTGCCAGCAGCGAGGGACTAGCGGGGGGTAGCGAGCAGTACTTC. It encodes CASSEGLAGGSEQYF.

V and J are TRBV27 and TRBJ1-2; perhaps TRBD1 as D (5 bases). Trimming left V 0 bases short and J 0 bases short, with 11 bases between. Germline CDR1 and CDR2: MNHEY and SMNVEV (reference sequence). The CDR3 is 16 residues long. The CDR3 sequence is CASSLSADRTNYGYTF. The CDR3 bases are TGTGCCAGCAGTTTATCCGCTGACAGAACTAACTATGGCTACACCTTC.

This clone showed up just once. V gene TRBV5-4 combines with J gene TRBJ1-6; TRBD1 aligns across 7 bases. CDR3 length: 14 residues. Per germline, CDR1 SGHNT and CDR2 YYREEE (reference sequence). Germline trimming cut 4 bases from V and 9 bases from J; bases unmatched to any gene: 7. The chain's CDR3 is CASSGGTVGSPLHF. For the CDR3, the DNA is TGTGCCAGCAGCGGCGGGACAGTCGGTTCACCCCTCCACTTT.

The J gene is TRBJ1-4, the V gene TRBV28, with D maybe TRBD1 (5 bases). This CDR3 is 14 amino acids long. CDR1 and CDR2 from the germline V gene are MDHEN and SYDVKM. The germline V and J ends were trimmed by 2 bases and 4 bases, with 8 bases remaining between them. The CDR3 loop reads CASSLETDNEKLFF. DNA of the CDR3: TGTGCCAGCAGTTTAGAGACAGATAATGAAAAACTGTTTTTT.

The V call is TRBV7-9, the J call TRBJ2-2; 10 positions match TRBD2. The CDR3 sequence is 15 residues long. Germline CDR1 and CDR2: SEHNR and FQNEAQ (reference sequence). The CDR3 here is CSSSRASGGTGELFF. The DNA of the CDR3 is TGTTCCTCGTCGAGGGCTAGCGGGGGCACCGGGGAGCTGTTTTTT. Full variable domain (remainder filled in from reference TRBV7-9 and TRBJ2-2): DTGVSQNPRHKITKRGQNVTFRCDPISEHNRLYWYRQTLGQGPEFLTYFQNEAQLEKSRLLSDRFSAERPKGSFSTLEIQRTEQGDSAMYLCSSSRASGGTGELFFGEGSRLTVL.

This clone was recorded a few times. The chain couples TRBV5-1 to TRBJ1-4; tentatively, D is TRBD1 (6 bases). V shed 5 bases and J shed 2 bases, with 16 bases lying between them. The CDR3 length is 16 residues. Germline lookup yields CDR1 SGHRS and CDR2 YFSETQ. The chain's CDR3 is CASRLGGAQTNEKLFF. CDR3 nucleotide sequence: TGCGCCAGCAGACTGGGGGGGGCGCAGACTAATGAAAAACTGTTTTTT.

The chain carries TRBV5-8 and TRBJ2-6; no reliable D call. This CDR3 is 15 amino acids long. Germline CDR1 reads SGHTS; CDR2 reads YDEGEE. The V end was cut by 7 bases, the J end by 1 base, with 12 bases between. The DNA of the CDR3 is TGTGCCAGCCGACCCGCCGGGTCTGGGGCCAACGTCCTGACTTTC. It yields the protein CASRPAGSGANVLTF.

J is TRBJ2-6 and V is TRBV7-2; D call uncertain. The length of the CDR3 is 17 residues. Germline loops: CDR1 SGHTA, CDR2 FQGNSA. V lost 2 bases and J 0 bases, leaving 11 bases between the germline ends. This CDR3 reads CASSLYSGNSGANVLTF. The CDR3 nucleotides are TGTGCCAGCAGCTTATACTCAGGAAACTCTGGGGCCAACGTCCTGACTTTC. The whole variable domain, remainder taken from reference TRBV7-2 and TRBJ2-6, is GAGVSQSPSNKVTEKGKDVELRCDPISGHTALYWYRQSLGQGLEFLIYFQGNSAPDKSGLPSDRFSAERTGGSVSTLTIQRTQQEDSAVYLCASSLYSGNSGANVLTFGAGSRLTVL.

The V call is TRBV4-3, the J call TRBJ1-1; D unresolved. V was cut by 0 bases and J by 0 bases, with 11 bases left in between. This CDR3 has 16 amino acids. The germline CDR1 and CDR2 sequences are LGHNA and YSLEER. For the CDR3, the DNA is TGCGCCAGCAGCCAAGATATCGCAGGTCTGAACACTGAAGCTTTCTTT. It yields the protein CASSQDIAGLNTEAFF.

CDR3 in amino acids: CASSLGGGGDTQYF. The CDR3 DNA follows: TGTGCCAGCAGCCTCGGCGGGGGTGGAGATACGCAGTATTTT. The chain is built from TRBV11-3 and TRBJ2-3; 7 nucleotides align to TRBD2. The trim removed 5 bases at V and 5 bases at J, leaving 7 bases unmatched. Germline V gives CDR1 SGHNT, CDR2 YENEEA. The CDR3 is 14 amino acids.

This sequence joins TRBV5-1 and TRBJ1-5, with D possibly matching TRBD1 (5 bases). The CDR3 has 15 residues. The V gene lost 0 bases and the J gene lost 5 bases, with 12 bases spanning the gap. Germline V CDR1 and CDR2: SGHRS, YFSETQ. CDR3 in amino acids: CASSLGVGADQPQHF. The CDR3 DNA reads as TGCGCCAGCAGCTTGGGCGTTGGGGCTGATCAGCCCCAGCATTTT.

The chain carries TRBV14 and TRBJ2-2; D call uncertain. CDR1 is SGHDN, CDR2 FVKESK, per germline. There are 14 residues in the CDR3. Trimming took off 5 bases at V and 4 bases at J, with 11 bases between the two ends. The CDR3 nucleotides are TGTGCCAGCAGCGGCCCCAGGCTCACCGGGGAGCTGTTTTTT. This gives the protein CASSGPRLTGELFF.

The chain couples TRBV5-1 to TRBJ1-2; D remains ambiguous. This CDR3 spans 14 amino acids. The germline V gene has CDR1 SGHRS and CDR2 YFSETQ. V shed 3 bases and J shed 2 bases, with 11 bases lying between them. The CDR3 reads CASSSPDGNYGYTF. The CDR3 region has the DNA TGCGCCAGCAGCTCCCCCGACGGGAACTATGGCTACACCTTC.

This chain joins TRBV6-1 and TRBJ1-3; D is possibly TRBD1 (5 bases). Germline V gives CDR1 MNHNS, CDR2 SASEGT. The CDR3 is 13 residues long. V shed 6 bases and J shed 3 bases, with 9 bases lying between them. CDR3: CASSAGYGNTIYF. CDR3 nucleotide sequence: TGTGCCAGCAGCGCAGGGTATGGAAACACCATATATTTT.

The chain couples TRBV7-2 to TRBJ1-5, with D possibly being TRBD1 (5 bases). The V and J ends lost 5 bases and 3 bases respectively, with 8 bases between them. The germline CDR1 and CDR2 sequences are SGHTA and FQGNSA. The CDR3 spans 13 residues. The CDR3 DNA sequence: TGTGCCAGCAGCGTGACAGACAATCAGCCCCAGCATTTT. Its translation is CASSVTDNQPQHF.

V usage is TRBV4-1 and J usage is TRBJ1-2, with a weak D call TRBD1 (6 bases). The CDR3 has 15 amino acids. The V gene lost 1 base and the J gene lost 0 bases, with 9 bases spanning the gap. The germline CDR1 and CDR2 sequences are MGHRA and YSYEKL. DNA for the CDR3: TGCGCCAGCAGCCAAGGGACAGCGGCTAACTATGGCTACACCTTC. This gives the protein CASSQGTAANYGYTF.

V usage is TRBV5-1 and J usage is TRBJ2-1; D is possibly TRBD2 (5 bases). In germline, CDR1 is SGHRS, CDR2 YFSETQ. The germline V and J ends were trimmed by 5 bases and 3 bases, with 15 bases remaining between them. There are 15 residues in the CDR3. CDR3 in DNA: TGCGCCAGCAGTCCAGCGGCGGACCGCTACAATGAGCAGTTCTTC. It translates to CASSPAADRYNEQFF.

CDR3: CASSQGKTSGSTDTQYF. CDR3 nucleotide sequence: TGTGCCAGCAGCCAAGGGAAAACTAGCGGGAGCACAGATACGCAGTATTTT. J is TRBJ2-3 and V is TRBV14; TRBD2 matches 9 bases. V was clipped by 1 base and J by 0 bases; unmatched bases: 5. Germline V gene lookup returns CDR1 SGHDN and CDR2 FVKESK. The CDR3 length is 17 residues.

The chain combines TRBV7-8 with TRBJ1-1; the D is unclear. V lost 5 bases and J 2 bases, leaving 12 bases between the germline ends. Germline V CDR1 and CDR2: SGHVS, FQNEAQ. The CDR3 has 14 residues. CDR3 residues: CASSSWSTNTEAFF. CDR3 DNA: TGTGCCAGCAGCAGCTGGAGTACAAACACTGAAGCTTTCTTT. The full variable domain, with the rest looked up from reference TRBV7-8 and TRBJ1-1, is GAGVSQSPRYKVAKRGQDVALRCDPISGHVSLFWYQQALGQGPEFLTYFQNEAQLDKSGLPSDRFFAERPEGSVSTLKIQRTQQEDSAVYLCASSSWSTNTEAFFGQGTRLTVV.

This chain connects TRBV7-9 to TRBJ2-2; TRBD1 agrees at 7 bases. Germline-derived CDR1 and CDR2 are SEHNR and FQNEAQ (reference sequence). The junction had 7 bases not matched to a gene; V was cut back by 5 bases and J by 1 base. The CDR3 covers 16 residues. CDR3 sequence (DNA): TGTGCCAGCAGCATCACCGGGACAGTGAACACCGGGGAGCTGTTTTTT. This translates into CASSITGTVNTGELFF.